This T cell receptor (beta chain) was profiled in a study of T cells in Graves' hyperthyroidism and ophthalmopathy. Study conclusions and caveats: Ophthalmopathy cases were set apart from stable hyperthyroidism by a 13 V-J model.

V was clipped by 4 bases and J by 6 bases, with 10 bases between them. The CDR3 is 12 amino acids. The germline V gene encodes CDR1 SNHLY and CDR2 FYNNEI. The study included ophthalmopathy patients with Clinical Activity Score at least 3, NOSPECS grade at least 4 and duration under 3 months. Clinical symptoms, serum thyroxine, TRAb, thyroid ultrasound and orbital computed tomography informed diagnoses. This clonotype was observed a handful of times. Its antigen is unidentified. TCR beta CDR3 sequences were amplified from RNA transcripts. The HTBI primer set served for first-round RT-PCR of the TCR CDR3. TCRdb re-derived calls from the multiplex PCR reads in MiXCR, one entry per CDR3 protein. The sample consists of approximately 620,000 distinct CDR3 sequences, 16% of them appearing once.

The chain joins TRBV2 to TRBJ2-7; no reliable D call. The specimen sequenced was blood. The source of this sequence is a middle-aged woman with Graves' ophthalmopathy. CDR3 DNA sequence: TGTGCCAGCAGTGGTAGTATAAGCGAGCAGTACTTC. Translating gives CASSGSISEQYF.